These T cell receptor beta chains were read from a single sample in a study of graft-versus-host responses after intestinal transplantation. Clones were sequenced by immunoSEQ multiplex PCR, and TCRdb holds only the in-frame ones, with some missing. The sample lists over 4,500 clones, over 25% occurring once. Material: alloreactive CD8+ T cells from a mixed lymphocyte reaction culture, obtained before intestinal transplant. These receptors all stem from a human patient who received an intestinal transplant. Both conserved end residues are part of each CDR3. A D gene is named only where the DNA matches it firmly. The size field is filled for only some rows; it gives once, few, many or a size class.

d_gene: TRBD2
abundance: few
j_gene: TRBJ2-3
v_gene: TRBV4-1
CDR3nt: TGCGCCAGCAGCCAAGGGGAGGGACCTCCCACAGATACGCAGTATTTT
CDR3aa: CASSQGEGPPTDTQYF

d_gene: -
abundance: once
j_gene: TRBJ2-1
v_gene: TRBV13
CDR3nt: TGTGCCAGCAGCCCTATTGGTTTTGGGGGAGGAGACAATGAGCAGTTCTTC
CDR3aa: CASSPIGFGGGDNEQFF

d_gene: -
abundance: -
j_gene: TRBJ1-5
v_gene: TRBV13
CDR3nt: TGTGCCAGCAGCTTGGGGTCGGGGACCCCCGAACAGCCCCAGCATTTT
CDR3aa: CASSLGSGTPEQPQHF

d_gene: -
abundance: -
j_gene: TRBJ2-4
v_gene: TRBV10-3
CDR3nt: TGTGCCATCAGTGAGTCTGGGGGCCGTCTGACCAAAAACATTCAGTACTTC
CDR3aa: CAISESGGRLTKNIQYF

d_gene: -
abundance: once
j_gene: TRBJ2-1
v_gene: TRBV28
CDR3nt: TGTGCCAGCAGTTTTGATCCAATCTCGCATCGGGGGTACAATGAGCAGTTCTTC
CDR3aa: CASSFDPISHRGYNEQFF

d_gene: -
abundance: -
j_gene: TRBJ1-4
v_gene: TRBV5-4
CDR3nt: TGTGCCAGCAGCTCCTTCGTTGGGGGGCCTAATGAAAAACTGTTTTTT
CDR3aa: CASSSFVGGPNEKLFF

d_gene: -
abundance: few
j_gene: TRBJ2-2
v_gene: TRBV6-9
CDR3nt: TGTGCCAGCAGTTACTCGTCGGGGGTCGGGGAGCTGTTTTTT
CDR3aa: CASSYSSGVGELFF

d_gene: -
abundance: few
j_gene: TRBJ1-2
v_gene: TRBV2
CDR3nt: TGTGCCAGCCGGGACGGGGTCTATGGCTACACCTTC
CDR3aa: CASRDGVYGYTF

d_gene: TRBD2
abundance: -
j_gene: TRBJ2-1
v_gene: TRBV15
CDR3nt: TGTGCCACCAGCTCGATAGCGGGAGGGCCGGGAAATGAGCAGTTCTTC
CDR3aa: CATSSIAGGPGNEQFF

d_gene: -
abundance: medium-sized
j_gene: TRBJ1-1
v_gene: TRBV11-2
CDR3nt: TGTGCCAGCAGCCATGGGGACATGAGGACTGAAGCTTTCTTT
CDR3aa: CASSHGDMRTEAFF

d_gene: -
abundance: -
j_gene: TRBJ2-7
v_gene: TRBV5-8
CDR3nt: TGTGCCAGCAGCTTGGGACAGCTTTACTACGAGCAGTACTTC
CDR3aa: CASSLGQLYYEQYF

d_gene: TRBD2
abundance: medium-sized
j_gene: TRBJ2-7
v_gene: TRBV4-2
CDR3nt: TGTGCCAGCAGCCAGACCCCACTAGCGGGAGGAACCTACGAGCAGTACTTC
CDR3aa: CASSQTPLAGGTYEQYF